The 25 T cell receptor beta chains below come from one sample, sequenced in a study of cytomegalovirus exposure and HLA in healthy donors. Here immunoSEQ multiplex PCR was the method, and the copy in TCRdb shows in-frame clones only, minus some. The data show about 240,000 clones, approximately 87% seen once. Sequenced material: PBMCs. These receptors originate from a man between 18 and 29 years old in good health and CMV-seronegative.

The rearrangement joins TRBV11-3 to TRBJ1-6, with TRBD1 matching over 7 bases. Germline lookup yields CDR1 SGHNT and CDR2 YENEEA. J was trimmed by 8 bases and V by 3 bases; bases with no gene match: 16. CDR3 length: 18 amino acids. CDR3 DNA sequence: TGTGCCAGCAGCTTTCGGGGCCCCGAGACAGGGTCCGATTCACCCCTCCACTTT. It yields the protein CASSFRGPETGSDSPLHF.

This chain links TRBV15 with TRBJ2-3, with D perhaps matching TRBD2 (6 bases). V gave up 1 base and J gave up 1 base, with 12 bases separating them. The V gene's germline CDR1 is LNHNV and CDR2 YYDKDF (reference sequence). CDR3 size: 16 residues. Here the CDR3 DNA reads TGTGCCACCAGCAGAGGGGGGACTGGGGGCACAGATACGCAGTATTTT. This translates into CATSRGGTGGTDTQYF. Looking up the rest from reference TRBV15 and TRBJ2-3 gives the full variable domain: DAMVIQNPRYQVTQFGKPVTLSCSQTLNHNVMYWYQQKSSQAPKLLFHYYDKDFNNEADTPDNFQSRRPNTSFCFLDIRSPGLGDTAMYLCATSRGGTGGTDTQYFGPGTRLTVL.

V usage is TRBV27 and J usage is TRBJ2-3, with D possibly matching TRBD1 (6 bases). The germline V gene encodes CDR1 MNHEY and CDR2 SMNVEV (reference sequence). V gave up 4 bases and J gave up 5 bases, with 13 bases separating them. This CDR3 has 14 amino acids. The CDR3 is CASSWGLVGDTQYF. Here the CDR3 DNA reads TGTGCCAGCAGTTGGGGGCTAGTAGGAGATACGCAGTATTTT.

The V gene is TRBV9, the J gene TRBJ2-7; a weak D match, TRBD2 (6 bases). Germline V gives CDR1 SGDLS, CDR2 YYNGEE. The CDR3 sequence is 13 residues long. Trimming stripped 3 bases from V and 5 bases from J, with 12 bases between. The CDR3 sequence is CASSDGTPHEQYF. The CDR3 DNA is TGTGCCAGCAGCGATGGGACTCCCCACGAGCAGTACTTC.

The V and J genes are TRBV28 and TRBJ2-1, with no clear D. Germline CDR1 is MDHEN and CDR2 is SYDVKM. This CDR3 is 12 amino acids long. The V end lost 8 bases, the J end lost 5 bases, and 10 bases lay between the germline ends. The CDR3 coding sequence is TGTGCCAGCTCGACTTTGAACAATGAGCAGTTCTTC. Its translation is CASSTLNNEQFF.

This clone was seen only once. The genes are TRBV2 and TRBJ2-7; 9 nucleotides match TRBD2. CDR1 SNHLY and CDR2 FYNNEI come from the germline V gene. There are 13 residues in the CDR3. V lost 7 bases and J lost 2; bases outside the gene matches: 3. CDR3 in amino acids: CASTLAGAYEQYF. CDR3 nucleotides: TGTGCCAGCACCTTAGCGGGGGCCTACGAGCAGTACTTC. Full variable domain (remainder filled in from reference TRBV2 and TRBJ2-7): EPEVTQTPSHQVTQMGQEVILRCVPISNHLYFYWYRQILGQKVEFLVSFYNNEISEKSEIFDDQFSVERPDGSNFTLKIRSTKLEDSAMYFCASTLAGAYEQYFGPGTRLTVT.

This sequence joins TRBV7-8 and TRBJ1-3, with D possibly matching TRBD1 (5 bases). This CDR3 is 17 amino acids long. Germline loops: CDR1 SGHVS, CDR2 FQNEAQ. Trimming stripped 3 bases from V and 4 bases from J, with 19 bases between. The CDR3 sequence: CASSFASRGSRGNTIYF. The CDR3 coding sequence is TGTGCCAGCAGCTTTGCGAGTAGGGGCTCAAGAGGAAACACCATATATTTT.

The chain uses TRBV2 and TRBJ1-5; D possibly corresponds to TRBD1 (6 bases). Between the trimmed V and J ends, which lost 7 bases and 2 bases, there was a span of 15 bases. The CDR3 totals 15 residues. Germline V gives CDR1 SNHLY, CDR2 FYNNEI. The CDR3 sequence is CASTGQGIGNQPQHF. CDR3 nucleotide sequence: TGTGCCAGCACCGGGCAGGGGATAGGCAATCAGCCCCAGCATTTT.

The rearrangement links TRBV28 to TRBJ2-1, with a possible D match to TRBD2 (6 bases). Trimming cost V 6 bases and J 8 bases, with 11 bases left between them. Germline V gene data show CDR1 as MDHEN and CDR2 as SYDVKM. The CDR3 covers 12 residues. CDR3 sequence reads: CASSWGTDEQFF. DNA for the CDR3: TGTGCCAGCAGCTGGGGGACTGATGAGCAGTTCTTC.

The chain has TRBV25-1 and TRBJ2-3; D is ambiguous. Between the trimmed V and J ends, which lost 10 bases and 1 base, there was a span of 18 bases. This CDR3 has 15 residues. In germline, CDR1 is MGHDK, CDR2 SYGVNS. The CDR3 region has the DNA TGTGCCAATACACCTCCCGACAATGGCACAGATACGCAGTATTTT. This translates into CANTPPDNGTDTQYF.

CDR3 sequence reads: CASSQDPGGVDTQYF. CDR3 DNA: TGCGCCAGCAGCCAAGATCCAGGGGGCGTAGATACGCAGTATTTT. The chain has TRBV4-3 and TRBJ2-3; 8 nucleotides match TRBD1. The CDR3 length is 15 residues. With V trimmed by 0 bases and J by 5 bases, 4 bases remained unmatched. CDR1 LGHNA and CDR2 YSLEER come from the germline V gene.

About this clone: In the same sample, other DNA sequences code for this CDR3. The rearrangement joins TRBV29-1 to TRBJ2-5, with TRBD2 as a possible D gene (6 bases). V was clipped by 4 bases and J by 5 bases, with 11 bases between them. This CDR3 contains 12 residues. The germline V gene has CDR1 SQVTM and CDR2 ANQGSEA. The DNA for the CDR3 is TGCAGCGTTGTGGGGGGTGGGGAGACCCAGTACTTC. This sequence encodes CSVVGGGETQYF.

The V call is TRBV27, the J call TRBJ2-7, with 11 bases identical to TRBD2. Germline V gene sequence: CDR1 MNHEY, CDR2 SMNVEV (reference sequence). CDR3 length: 15 residues. The trim removed 3 bases at V and 4 bases at J, leaving 5 bases unmatched. The CDR3 DNA reads TGTGCCAGCAGTTTTAGCGGGGGGGCCATATACGAGCAGTACTTC. It translates to CASSFSGGAIYEQYF.

In DNA, the CDR3 is TGCGCCAGCAGCCATGGCTCTGTAGCGGACTCCTACGAGCAGTACTTC. It codes for CASSHGSVADSYEQYF. The rearrangement uses TRBV4-3 and TRBJ2-7; possibly TRBD2 for D (6 bases). The germline gives CDR1 LGHNA, CDR2 YSLEER. V gave up 3 bases and J gave up 0 bases, with 15 bases separating them. The CDR3 is 16 residues long.

This rearrangement joins TRBV9 to TRBJ2-3; a weak D match, TRBD2 (6 bases). CDR1 and CDR2 from the germline V gene are SGDLS and YYNGEE. The CDR3 loop spans 16 amino acids. With 2 bases removed from V and 1 base from J, the gap between germline ends came to 14 bases. The CDR3 sequence is CASSVYGGARTDTQYF. The DNA of the CDR3 is TGTGCCAGCAGCGTTTACGGGGGAGCACGCACAGATACGCAGTATTTT.

The J gene is TRBJ1-3, the V gene TRBV5-1, with TRBD1 as a possible D gene (5 bases). This CDR3 spans 17 amino acids. The V and J ends lost 0 bases and 0 bases respectively, with 13 bases between them. Germline-derived CDR1 and CDR2 are SGHRS and YFSETQ. The CDR3 is CASSLEVGGPSGNTIYF. The CDR3 nucleotides are TGCGCCAGCAGCTTGGAGGTCGGGGGACCCTCTGGAAACACCATATATTTT.

The CDR3 nucleotides are TGTGCCATCGAACGTCGGGGGGACACTGAAGCTTTCTTT. It translates to CAIERRGDTEAFF. The rearrangement uses TRBV7-9 and TRBJ1-1, with D possibly matching TRBD1 (5 bases). This CDR3 region has 13 residues. Trimming cost V 10 bases and J 3 bases, with 15 bases left between them. Germline CDR1 is SEHNR and CDR2 is FQNEAQ (reference sequence). Filled out from reference TRBV7-9 and TRBJ1-1, the complete variable domain reads DTGVSQNPRHKITKRGQNVTFRCDPISEHNRLYWYRQTLGQGPEFLTYFQNEAQLEKSRLLSDRFSAERPKGSFSTLEIQRTEQGDSAMYLCAIERRGDTEAFFGQGTRLTVV.

The J gene is TRBJ2-7, the V gene TRBV4-3, with 7 bases identical to TRBD2. The CDR3 extends over 16 amino acids. After removal of 0 bases from V and 1 base from J, the junction contained 6 bases not matched to a gene. Per the germline V gene, CDR1 is LGHNA and CDR2 is YSLEER. Here the CDR3 DNA reads TGCGCCAGCAGCCAAGATTGGGCTAGCGGATCCTACGAGCAGTACTTC. Residues: CASSQDWASGSYEQYF.

This sequence joins TRBV4-3 and TRBJ2-6; the D is unclear. The V end was cut by 0 bases, the J end by 2 bases, with 14 bases between. The CDR3 extends over 18 amino acids. Germline CDR1 LGHNA, CDR2 YSLEER. The CDR3 loop reads CASSQEWAVVAGANVLTF. The CDR3 nucleotides are TGCGCCAGCAGCCAAGAATGGGCAGTTGTGGCTGGGGCCAACGTCCTGACTTTC.

The genes are TRBV15 and TRBJ2-7, with 7 nucleotides matching TRBD2. J lost 6 bases, V lost 8 bases, and 13 bases had no gene match. CDR1 LNHNV and CDR2 YYDKDF come from the germline V gene (reference sequence). The CDR3 has 14 amino acids. The CDR3 DNA follows: TGTGCCACCTCCCCGGGACTAATAAGGTCCGAGCAGTACTTC. It codes for CATSPGLIRSEQYF.

The rearrangement links TRBV6-5 to TRBJ1-1; no clear D. The V gene's germline CDR1 is MNHEY and CDR2 SVGAGI. This CDR3 region has 13 residues. Trimming stripped 2 bases from V and 1 base from J, with 5 bases between. CDR3 residues: CASSYTENTEAFF. The DNA for the CDR3 is TGTGCCAGCAGTTACACTGAGAACACTGAAGCTTTCTTT.

This rearrangement joins TRBV6-1 to TRBJ2-3; no definite D call. V was trimmed by 2 bases and J by 8 bases, leaving 5 bases between them. The CDR3 sequence is 11 residues long. Looked up from germline, CDR1 is MNHNS and CDR2 is SASEGT. The CDR3 loop is CASSERFTQYF. CDR3 nucleotide sequence: TGTGCCAGCAGTGAACGTTTTACGCAGTATTTT.

This clone has just one count. This sequence joins TRBV18 and TRBJ2-7; D is uncertain. The CDR3 runs 13 residues. The V end lost 6 bases, the J end lost 5 bases, and 14 bases lay between the germline ends. Germline V lookup: CDR1 KGHSH, CDR2 LQKENI. CDR3 nucleotide sequence: TGTGCCAGCTCTCCGAACCGAGAGGACGAGCAGTACTTC. It yields the protein CASSPNREDEQYF.

The chain carries TRBV29-1 and TRBJ2-3, with 10 bases matching TRBD1. The length of the CDR3 is 13 residues. CDR1 and CDR2 from the germline V gene are SQVTM and ANQGSEA. With 6 bases clipped from V and 6 bases from J, the junction kept 6 bases outside the gene matches. The CDR3 DNA is TGCAGCGTCGTTGACAGGGGGCCGGATACGCAGTATTTT. Translation gives CSVVDRGPDTQYF.

The rearrangement joins TRBV4-3 to TRBJ1-3; tentative D call: TRBD1 (6 bases). Germline loops: CDR1 LGHNA, CDR2 YSLEER. The V end lost 8 bases, the J end lost 5 bases, and 13 bases lay between the germline ends. The CDR3 covers 13 residues. The CDR3 nucleotides are TGCGCCAGCGGAACAGGGTCGCGAAACACCATATATTTT. It codes for CASGTGSRNTIYF.